This T cell receptor (beta chain) was recovered during a study of cytomegalovirus exposure and HLA in healthy donors. Only in-frame clones appear in the TCRdb table, and some are missing; sequencing was by immunoSEQ multiplex PCR. This sample has some 170,000 clones, with about nine tenths found just once. This CDR3 has 13 amino acids. V dropped 8 bases and J dropped 3; count of bases not matched to a gene: 5. Germline V gene data show CDR1 as MDHEN and CDR2 as SYDVKM. This TCR was recovered from a young man in good health and CMV-seropositive. The chain combines TRBV28 with TRBJ2-7; 9 bases are shared with TRBD2. Sequences were obtained from PBMCs. The DNA of the CDR3 is TGTGCCAGCTTTTATAGCGGGAGCTACGAGCAGTACTTC. Its translation: CASFYSGSYEQYF.